The next 19 T cell receptor beta chains were all read from a single sample in a study of CD8 T cells in ankylosing spondylitis. TCRdb itself ran the 5' RACE reads through MiXCR, one entry per CDR3 protein. The top ten clones hold about 8% of a sample with about 260,000 distinct CDR3 sequences, roughly 20% of them seen once. Sequencing was done on a sample of blood, either unsorted or a sorted T cell fraction (not recorded which). The receptors here all came from a male donor with ankylosing spondylitis or in good health (not recorded which).

The chain uses TRBV5-1 and TRBJ2-1; 7 nucleotides match TRBD2. CDR3 size: 14 residues. Germline V CDR1 and CDR2: SGHRS, YFSETQ. V dropped 0 bases and J dropped 5; count of bases not matched to a gene: 2. This CDR3 is CASSLGTRDNEQFF. CDR3 bases: TGCGCCAGCAGCTTGGGGACTAGAGACAATGAGCAGTTCTTC.

This clonotype turned up a few times. The chain links TRBV6-5 to TRBJ2-3; 9 bases map to TRBD2. The V segment lost 2 bases and the J segment 0 bases; nucleotides outside the gene matches: 12. CDR1 is MNHEY, CDR2 SVGAGI, per germline. This CDR3 region has 19 residues. CDR3 sequence: CASSYPLGGGARSTDTQYF. The CDR3 region has the DNA TGTGCCAGCAGTTACCCTCTAGGCGGGGGGGCCCGGAGCACAGATACGCAGTATTTT.

The chain combines TRBV29-1 with TRBJ2-3; perhaps TRBD1 as D (6 bases). CDR1 is SQVTM, CDR2 ANQGSEA, per germline. Trimming removed 2 bases from V and 0 bases from J, with 6 bases in between. The length of the CDR3 is 13 residues. CDR3 sequence (DNA): TGCAGCGTTGAAAGGGGGAGCACAGATACGCAGTATTTT. Translation gives CSVERGSTDTQYF.

This clonotype was counted at least ten times. V usage is TRBV4-2 and J usage is TRBJ1-3, with D hard to call. Trimming cost V 6 bases and J 0 bases, with 9 bases left between them. The CDR3 totals 14 residues. The germline CDR1 and CDR2 sequences are LGHNA and YNFKEQ. CDR3 nucleotide sequence: TGTGCCAGCAGTACGGGAGACTCTGGAAACACCATATATTTT. It yields the protein CASSTGDSGNTIYF.

The J gene is TRBJ1-5, the V gene TRBV7-3, with TRBD1 identical over 7 bases. Trimming cost V 5 bases and J 3 bases; bases outside gene matches: 4. CDR1 is SGHTA and CDR2 is FQGTGA in the germline V gene. CDR3 length: 14 residues. The DNA for the CDR3 is TGTGCCAGCAGCCTGGACAGGCCCAATCAGCCCCAGCATTTT. Its protein is CASSLDRPNQPQHF.

The rearrangement uses TRBV3-1 and TRBJ1-4, with 8 bases aligning to TRBD1. The CDR3 spans 18 residues. Per germline, CDR1 LGHDT and CDR2 YNNKEL (reference sequence). Germline trimming cut 5 bases from V and 4 bases from J; bases unmatched to any gene: 15. Written as DNA, the CDR3 is TGTGCCAGCAGCTTCAGAAGACAGGGGTTGGGGGGTAATGAAAAACTGTTTTTT. This sequence encodes CASSFRRQGLGGNEKLFF.

This chain uses TRBV6-1 with TRBJ1-2; TRBD1 matches at 7 bases. Germline CDR1 is MNHNS and CDR2 is SASEGT. V shed 6 bases and J 6 bases; nucleotides not matched to a gene: 7. There are 13 residues in the CDR3. CDR3 DNA: TGTGCCAGCAGCCGGGGGACAGCTGATGGCTACACCTTC. This codes for CASSRGTADGYTF.

This clonotype was seen only a few times. This rearrangement joins TRBV7-2 to TRBJ2-2; the D gene is possibly TRBD1 (6 bases). The V gene lost 7 bases and the J gene lost 3 bases, with 12 bases spanning the gap. CDR3 length: 14 residues. CDR1 and CDR2 from the germline V gene are SGHTA and FQGNSA. CDR3 in DNA: TGTGCCAGCACCTCAACAGGGTACACCGGGGAGCTGTTTTTT. It encodes CASTSTGYTGELFF.

This clonotype occurred a few times. The rearrangement joins TRBV20-1 to TRBJ2-1, with 9 nucleotides matching TRBD2. The V gene's germline CDR1 is DFQATT and CDR2 SNEGSKA (reference sequence). The V gene end was trimmed by 6 bases and the J gene end by 6 bases; junction bases not matched to a gene: 15. This CDR3 is built from 16 residues. For the CDR3, the DNA is TGCAGTGCCCCCCGCTGGCGGGGGGGAGGGGTCAATGAGCAGTTCTTC. Translation gives CSAPRWRGGGVNEQFF.

This clonotype was detected a few times. CDR3 DNA sequence: TGCGCCAGCAGCTTGAGGCAGTTTGAAAAACTGTTTTTT. Its protein is CASSLRQFEKLFF. The rearrangement joins TRBV5-1 to TRBJ1-4; D ambiguous. The germline gives CDR1 SGHRS, CDR2 YFSETQ. Trimming removed 1 base from V and 7 bases from J, with 8 bases in between. The CDR3 is 13 residues long.

This clonotype was seen only a few times. The chain links TRBV20-1 to TRBJ2-5, with D maybe TRBD2 (6 bases). This CDR3 spans 13 amino acids. Germline V gives CDR1 DFQATT, CDR2 SNEGSKA (reference sequence). Trimming cost V 6 bases and J 4 bases, with 15 bases left between them. The CDR3 DNA reads TGCAGTGCCAACCGACTAGGGCTAGAGACCCAGTACTTC. This codes for CSANRLGLETQYF.

CDR3 in amino acids: CASEGGYEQFF. The CDR3, as DNA: TGCGCCAGCGAAGGGGGCTATGAGCAGTTCTTC. J is TRBJ2-1 and V is TRBV5-1, with TRBD1 identical over 7 bases. V lost 7 bases, J lost 8 bases, and 3 bases stayed unmatched. Germline V gives CDR1 SGHRS, CDR2 YFSETQ. The CDR3 contains 11 residues.

V and J are TRBV7-3 and TRBJ2-1; TRBD2 agrees at 10 bases. Per germline, CDR1 SGHTA and CDR2 FQGTGA. CDR3 length equals 17 residues. Trimming at V came to 4 bases and at J to 4 bases, leaving 10 bases not matched to a gene. Here the CDR3 DNA reads TGTGCCAGCAGCTCCCTAGGCCCTAGCGGGAGTTACAATGAGCAGTTCTTC. Its translation: CASSSLGPSGSYNEQFF.

This clonotype was seen ten or more times. The chain has TRBV24-1 and TRBJ2-1, with a possible D match to TRBD1 (6 bases). Deletions cut 4 bases from V and 8 bases from J, with 11 bases between. Germline V lookup: CDR1 KGHDR, CDR2 SFDVKD. The CDR3 length is 13 residues. The CDR3 protein is CATSDPQGYEQFF. The CDR3 DNA sequence: TGTGCCACCAGTGACCCACAGGGCTATGAGCAGTTCTTC.

This chain links TRBV10-3 with TRBJ1-2; D is ambiguous. Germline loops: CDR1 ENHRY, CDR2 SYGVKD. CDR3 size: 17 residues. V was clipped by 0 bases and J by 0 bases, with 14 bases between them. CDR3 nucleotide sequence: TGTGCCATCAGTGAGTCTGGCGGGGAACTGGCTAACTATGGCTACACCTTC. Its protein product is CAISESGGELANYGYTF.

The chain has TRBV24-1 and TRBJ2-1, with unresolved D. CDR3 length: 15 residues. V gave up 4 bases and J gave up 6 bases, with 15 bases separating them. Germline V gene lookup returns CDR1 KGHDR and CDR2 SFDVKD. CDR3 bases: TGTGCCACCAGTGACGGCGGTCCAAAGGGCAATGAGCAGTTCTTC. This codes for CATSDGGPKGNEQFF.

V is TRBV12-3 or TRBV12-4 and J is TRBJ1-5, with a weak D call TRBD1 (6 bases). Trimming took off 3 bases at V and 2 bases at J, with 8 bases between the two ends. This CDR3 spans 14 amino acids. Written as DNA, the CDR3 is TGTGCCAGCAGTTTCGGACAGCGCAATCAGCCCCAGCATTTT. It yields the protein CASSFGQRNQPQHF.

Here the CDR3 reads CASSELRQTYNQPQHF. CDR3 DNA sequence: TGTGCCAGCAGTGAATTGAGGCAGACATACAATCAGCCCCAGCATTTT. J is TRBJ1-5 and V is TRBV6-1; no definite D call. The germline V gene encodes CDR1 MNHNS and CDR2 SASEGT. The V end lost 2 bases, the J end lost 3 bases, and 14 bases lay between the germline ends. This CDR3 contains 16 residues.

The chain uses TRBV28 and TRBJ1-4, with no clear D. Germline assignment: CDR1 MDHEN and CDR2 SYDVKM. Trimming left V 4 bases short and J 7 bases short, with 7 bases between. This CDR3 has 12 amino acids. The CDR3 DNA sequence: TGTGCCAGCAGTTCCCTGGGTGAAAAACTGTTTTTT. Translating it yields CASSSLGEKLFF.